What follows describes a single TCR beta chain. Time point specified: sample taken at primary tumor resection. This specimen comes from a study of spatial heterogeneity in lung cancer. TCRdb reprocessed the 5' RACE reads via MiXCR and lists one record per CDR3 protein. Among roughly 48,000 distinct CDR3 sequences listed, less than 6% were seen once. The clonotype originates from a male donor with early-stage non-small cell lung cancer. Here the sequenced sample was PBMCs, taken at surgery.

CDR3: CASSPRTRRTDTQYF. In nucleotides, the CDR3 is TGTGCCAGCAGTCCTAGGACAAGACGCACAGATACGCAGTATTTT. The chain has TRBV12-3 or TRBV12-4 and TRBJ2-3; D is possibly TRBD1 (5 bases). CDR3 length equals 15 residues. Trimming took off 5 bases at V and 1 base at J, with 13 bases between the two ends.